The 9 T cell receptor beta chains listed next were all sequenced from one sample in a study of identical twins. In TCRdb, the 5' RACE reads were re-called with MiXCR into one record per CDR3 protein. The data show about 530,000 distinct CDR3 sequences, with more than 20% seen just once and around 0.47% held by the top ten. These data were also reused for a study on yellow fever vaccine responses in identical twins.

Sequencing input: CD4+ T cells sorted from blood. The source of these receptors is a woman younger than 35 in good health.

The rearrangement uses TRBV11-2 and TRBJ1-2; D is ambiguous. Germline lookup yields CDR1 SGHAT and CDR2 FQNNGV. V lost 5 bases and J 8 bases, leaving 15 bases between the germline ends. The CDR3 length is 13 residues. CDR3 DNA sequence: TGTGCCAGCAGCATACTGAAGGATTGGGGCTACACCTTC. It is translated as CASSILKDWGYTF.

This clonotype appeared a few times. The CDR3: CASSYDGTGGYEQYF. The CDR3 coding sequence is TGTGCCAGCAGTTACGATGGGACAGGAGGGTACGAGCAGTACTTC. The V call is TRBV6-5, the J call TRBJ2-7, with TRBD1 identical over 8 bases. The CDR3 has 15 amino acids. Per the germline V gene, CDR1 is MNHEY and CDR2 is SVGAGI. V shed 2 bases and J 4 bases; nucleotides not matched to a gene: 7.

This clonotype was observed a handful of times. The rearrangement links TRBV20-1 to TRBJ1-5, with TRBD1 matching 9 bases. The germline V gene encodes CDR1 DFQATT and CDR2 SNEGSKA (reference sequence). CDR3 size: 13 residues. Losses at the gene ends were 3 bases for V and 7 bases for J; bases not matched to a gene: 4. The DNA of the CDR3 is TGCAGTGCTAGGGGGACAGGGAACCAGCCCCAGCATTTT. This sequence encodes CSARGTGNQPQHF.

A few counts support this clonotype. This chain joins TRBV11-2 and TRBJ2-7; 8 bases are shared with TRBD1. V was clipped by 1 base and J by 3 bases; unmatched bases: 2. CDR3 size: 14 residues. Germline-derived CDR1 and CDR2 are SGHAT and FQNNGV. The CDR3 DNA reads TGTGCCAGCAGCTTAGTGGACAGGGACTACGAGCAGTACGTC. It yields the protein CASSLVDRDYEQYV.

This chain links TRBV7-2 with TRBJ2-1; the D is unclear. The CDR3 is 13 amino acids. The V gene's germline CDR1 is SGHTA and CDR2 FQGNSA. V was pared by 0 bases and J by 5 bases, with 5 bases between. CDR3 sequence reads: CASSLAVHNEQFF. The CDR3 DNA is TGTGCCAGCAGCTTAGCGGTTCACAATGAGCAGTTCTTC.

This chain links TRBV12-3 or TRBV12-4 with TRBJ2-1; D is unclear. The CDR3 has 13 residues. V lost 7 bases, J lost 4 bases, and 11 bases lay in between. CDR3 sequence reads: CASTRPLYNEQFF. The CDR3 DNA sequence: TGTGCCAGCACCCGACCCCTATACAATGAGCAGTTCTTC.

This clonotype was observed a handful of times. The chain has TRBV10-3 and TRBJ2-7; no firm D call. Per the germline V gene, CDR1 is ENHRY and CDR2 is SYGVKD. With 2 bases removed from V and 3 bases from J, the gap between germline ends came to 14 bases. The CDR3 length is 15 residues. The chain's CDR3 is CAISEGLVVGYEQYF. The CDR3 bases are TGTGCCATCAGTGAGGGCCTCGTGGTCGGCTACGAGCAGTACTTC.

This chain uses TRBV6-5 with TRBJ1-4; 8 bases line up with TRBD1. CDR1 and CDR2 (germline): MNHEY, SVGAGI. The trim removed 4 bases at V and 8 bases at J, leaving 6 bases unmatched. This CDR3 comprises 14 residues. Here the CDR3 DNA reads TGTGCCAGCAGTTTCGGACAGGGCAGGGAAAAACTGTTTTTT. Translation gives CASSFGQGREKLFF.

In this sample, this clonotype turned up a few times. The V and J genes are TRBV7-9 and TRBJ1-5; the match to TRBD1 covers 10 bases. The germline gives CDR1 SEHNR, CDR2 FQNEAQ (reference sequence). This CDR3 region has 15 residues. The trim removed 3 bases at V and 5 bases at J, leaving 4 bases unmatched. In DNA, the CDR3 is TGTGCCAGCAGCTTTATTGGACAGGGGGATCAGCCCCAGCATTTT. Translating gives CASSFIGQGDQPQHF.